This entry lists 21 T cell receptor beta chains sequenced from one sample in a study of blood T cell repertoires in COVID-19. Clones were sequenced by immunoSEQ multiplex PCR, and TCRdb holds only the in-frame ones, with some missing. The sample contains some 160,000 clones, about 82% of which appear only once. Source material: peripheral blood. The receptors shown here come from a man between 65 and 79 years old with active or convalescent COVID-19.

V gene TRBV5-1 combines with J gene TRBJ1-2, with D unresolved. The germline CDR1 and CDR2 sequences are SGHRS and YFSETQ. This CDR3 spans 16 amino acids. Trimming stripped 0 bases from V and 4 bases from J, with 16 bases between. CDR3 nucleotide sequence: TGCGCCAGCAGCTTGGCCTTGGGTCCGGGGAGCTATGGCTACACCTTC. Protein sequence: CASSLALGPGSYGYTF. The full variable domain, its missing parts supplied by reference TRBV5-1 and TRBJ1-2, is KAGVTQTPRYLIKTRGQQVTLSCSPISGHRSVSWYQQTPGQGLQFLFEYFSETQRNKGNFPGRFSGRQFSNSRSEMNVSTLELGDSALYLCASSLALGPGSYGYTFGSGTRLTVV.

The chain uses TRBV19 and TRBJ1-2, with D possibly matching TRBD1 (6 bases). Germline lookup yields CDR1 LNHDA and CDR2 SQIVND (reference sequence). This CDR3 is 13 amino acids long. Trimming removed 1 base at V and 6 bases at J, with 9 bases between. The CDR3 nucleotides are TGTGCCAGTAGTATAGTGGCAGGGGATGGCTACACCTTC. This translates into CASSIVAGDGYTF.

J is TRBJ1-2 and V is TRBV19; D uncertain. The CDR3 is 14 amino acids. The germline CDR1 and CDR2 sequences are LNHDA and SQIVND (reference sequence). V was cut by 3 bases and J by 3 bases, with 11 bases left in between. The chain's CDR3 is CASSIGVNHYGYTF. CDR3 DNA sequence: TGTGCCAGTAGTATCGGAGTTAACCACTATGGCTACACCTTC.

This clone is a singleton in its sample. In nucleotides, the CDR3 is TGTGCCAGCAGCTTGGGGCCAGGTCATAATTCACCCCTCCACTTT. Encoded protein: CASSLGPGHNSPLHF. The chain has TRBV5-5 and TRBJ1-6, with D hard to call. The germline gives CDR1 SGHKS, CDR2 YYEKEE (reference sequence). V lost 0 bases and J 5 bases, leaving 9 bases between the germline ends. The CDR3 extends over 15 amino acids.

This chain links TRBV7-2 with TRBJ1-3; D not resolved. V lost 1 base, J lost 4 bases, and 8 bases lay in between. CDR1 and CDR2 (germline): SGHTA, FQGNSA. This CDR3 is 14 amino acids long. In nucleotides, the CDR3 is TGTGCCAGCAGCTTAGAGTCCAGGGGAAACACCATATATTTT. Translated, it gives CASSLESRGNTIYF.

The rearrangement uses TRBV14 and TRBJ1-2, with D perhaps TRBD1 (5 bases). The CDR3 loop spans 14 amino acids. Germline CDR1 SGHDN, CDR2 FVKESK. Between the trimmed V and J ends, which lost 4 bases and 4 bases, there was a span of 13 bases. Here the CDR3 reads CASSPRAGLYGYTF. CDR3 bases: TGTGCCAGCAGCCCAAGGGCAGGGCTCTATGGCTACACCTTC.

The rearrangement uses TRBV5-8 and TRBJ2-1, with 10 bases identical to TRBD1. The trim removed 1 base at V and 8 bases at J, leaving 3 bases unmatched. Germline assignment: CDR1 SGHTS and CDR2 YDEGEE. This CDR3 comprises 14 residues. The CDR3 reads CASSLPGQGYEQFF. CDR3 coding DNA: TGTGCCAGCAGCTTGCCGGGACAGGGGTATGAGCAGTTCTTC.

This chain links TRBV21-1 with TRBJ2-2; TRBD2 reflects the table's D call only, with no check against the DNA. TRBV21-1 is designated a pseudogene. The CDR3 contains 14 residues. DNA for the CDR3: TGTGCCAGCAGCATGCGGGGTGTAGGCGGGGAGCTGTTTTTT. Translation: CASSMRGVGGELFF.

The rearrangement links TRBV30 to TRBJ2-5; D possibly corresponds to TRBD1 (6 bases). The CDR3 is made up of 12 amino acids. Germline V lookup: CDR1 GTSNPN, CDR2 SVGIG (reference sequence). V was pared by 2 bases and J by 5 bases, with 9 bases between. The CDR3 spells CAWSNRVETQYF. The CDR3 region has the DNA TGTGCCTGGAGTAACAGGGTTGAGACCCAGTACTTC.

The gene calls are TRBV5-4 and TRBJ2-1, with a weak D call TRBD1 (6 bases). Trimming took 3 bases from V and 7 from J, leaving 20 bases between them. CDR1 is SGHNT and CDR2 is YYREEE in the germline V gene (reference sequence). The CDR3 is made up of 16 amino acids. CDR3 DNA sequence: TGTGCCAGCAGCTCCCCCACCCTTGGGGGCGGAAATGAGCAGTTCTTC. Amino acid sequence: CASSSPTLGGGNEQFF. The full variable domain, in which reference TRBV5-4 and TRBJ2-1 provide the parts outside the CDR3, is ETGVTQSPTHLIKTRGQQVTLRCSSQSGHNTVSWYQQALGQGPQFIFQYYREEENGRGNFPPRFSGLQFPNYSSELNVNALELDDSALYLCASSSPTLGGGNEQFFGPGTRLTVL.

The V call is TRBV4-3, the J call TRBJ2-2; 10 positions match TRBD1. The length of the CDR3 is 18 residues. V was pared by 2 bases and J by 5 bases, with 11 bases of the junction left unmatched. Looked up from germline, CDR1 is LGHNA and CDR2 is YSLEER. CDR3 protein: CASSQRQGAAGTTGELFF. The CDR3 region has the DNA TGCGCCAGCAGCCAACGACAGGGGGCGGCGGGCACAACCGGGGAGCTGTTTTTT.

The chain recombines TRBV6-5 with TRBJ1-2; possibly TRBD1 for D (5 bases). V lost 6 bases to trimming and J lost 8 bases, with 19 bases between them. The length of the CDR3 is 14 residues. Per the germline V gene, CDR1 is MNHEY and CDR2 is SVGAGI. The CDR3 loop reads CASRTSGTEEGYTF. CDR3 sequence (DNA): TGTGCCAGCAGAACTTCCGGGACTGAGGAAGGCTACACCTTC.

The rearrangement joins TRBV30 to TRBJ1-2; 8 bases fit TRBD1. Germline CDR1 is GTSNPN and CDR2 is SVGIG (reference sequence). V was pared by 1 base and J by 4 bases, with 8 bases of the junction left unmatched. This CDR3 spans 15 amino acids. Here the CDR3 DNA reads TGTGCCTGGAGTGGCGGACAGGGTATCCCCTATGGCTACACCTTC. It codes for CAWSGGQGIPYGYTF.

There are a few counts of this clone. The chain uses TRBV7-2 and TRBJ2-1; 7 positions match TRBD2. Unmatched junction bases numbered 4, after V lost 2 bases and J lost 3 bases. CDR1 is SGHTA and CDR2 is FQGNSA in the germline V gene. The CDR3 is 15 amino acids. CDR3 sequence reads: CASSLNSGGYNEQFF. DNA of the CDR3: TGTGCCAGCAGCTTAAATTCGGGAGGCTACAATGAGCAGTTCTTC.

The CDR3 bases are TGTGCCAGCAGTGTGGCTAGCATGGAGCAGTACTTC. Translated: CASSVASMEQYF. J is TRBJ2-7 and V is TRBV2, with D possibly being TRBD2 (5 bases). The CDR3 has 12 residues. The germline CDR1 and CDR2 sequences are SNHLY and FYNNEI. V was trimmed by 4 bases and J by 7 bases, leaving 11 bases between them.

The V call is TRBV3-1 (or the pseudogene TRBV3-2), the J call TRBJ2-7; D gene uncertain. Germline assignment: CDR1 LGHDT and CDR2 YNNKEL (reference sequence). This CDR3 contains 12 residues. V gave up 0 bases and J gave up 9 bases, with 9 bases separating them. CDR3 DNA: TGTGCCAGCAGCCAAGATCCGACTGTGCAGTACTTC. Its protein product is CASSQDPTVQYF.

The chain employs TRBV30 and TRBJ2-7; 7 bases agree with TRBD2. This CDR3 region has 14 residues. From germline, CDR1 is GTSNPN and CDR2 SVGIG (reference sequence). V was pared by 6 bases and J by 2 bases, with 10 bases of the junction left unmatched. This CDR3 reads CACKKLAAAYEQYF. Written as DNA, the CDR3 is TGTGCCTGTAAGAAGCTAGCGGCGGCCTACGAGCAGTACTTC.

This clone was observed a handful of times. J is TRBJ2-1 and V is TRBV2, with TRBD2 as a possible D gene (5 bases). The CDR3 covers 12 residues. V dropped 7 bases and J dropped 14 bases, with 18 bases sitting between them. The germline CDR1 and CDR2 sequences are SNHLY and FYNNEI. The CDR3 protein is CASTMGAELKFF. The CDR3 DNA is TGTGCCAGCACCATGGGAGCGGAACTAAAGTTCTTC.

The table lists this clone with many counts. The rearrangement uses TRBV9 and TRBJ2-5; 7 bases align to TRBD1. This CDR3 is built from 15 residues. V lost 3 bases and J lost 5; bases outside the gene matches: 10. Germline V gene data show CDR1 as SGDLS and CDR2 as YYNGEE. The CDR3 loop reads CASSGNGQVEETQYF. CDR3 coding DNA: TGTGCCAGCAGCGGCAACGGACAGGTTGAGGAGACCCAGTACTTC. The whole variable domain, filled in from reference TRBV9 and TRBJ2-5, reads DSGVTQTPKHLITATGQRVTLRCSPRSGDLSVYWYQQSLDQGLQFLIQYYNGEERAKGNILERFSAQQFPDLHSELNLSSLELGDSALYFCASSGNGQVEETQYFGPGTRLLVL.

V is TRBV5-1 and J is TRBJ1-3; D uncertain. V was cut by 4 bases and J by 5 bases, with 22 bases left in between. CDR1 is SGHRS, CDR2 YFSETQ, per germline. The CDR3 sequence is 17 residues long. The CDR3 protein is CASSPRVGLLDRNTIYF. The CDR3 nucleotides are TGCGCCAGCAGCCCGAGGGTGGGTCTCCTAGATCGAAACACCATATATTTT.

V usage is TRBV7-6 and J usage is TRBJ2-7, with D maybe TRBD2 (6 bases). The germline V gene encodes CDR1 SGHVS and CDR2 FNYEAQ. The ends were cut back, 2 bases at V and 0 bases at J, with 8 bases in the middle. This CDR3 is 14 amino acids long. The CDR3 protein is CASSLLGGSYEQYF. CDR3 nucleotide sequence: TGTGCCAGCAGCTTATTGGGGGGCTCCTACGAGCAGTACTTC.